What follows are 15 T cell receptor beta chains derived from one specimen sequenced in a study of identical twins. TCRdb independently ran MiXCR on the 5' RACE reads; one entry per CDR3 protein. The sample carries roughly 690,000 distinct CDR3 sequences, over 20% recorded once. These data were also reused for a study on T cells expressing NK-cell markers.

The sequenced sample consisted of PBMCs. The receptors stem from a woman aged 18-30 years in good health.

J is TRBJ2-7 and V is TRBV15, with D unclear. Looked up from germline, CDR1 is LNHNV and CDR2 is YYDKDF (reference sequence). V was pared by 5 bases and J by 3 bases, with 8 bases between. The CDR3 sequence is 12 residues long. The CDR3 DNA is TGTGCCACCAGCGACCAGGTCTACGAGCAGTACTTC. It is translated as CATSDQVYEQYF.

The chain carries TRBV6-1 and TRBJ1-1; tentatively, D is TRBD1 (5 bases). Trimming shortened V by 4 bases and J by 0 bases, and 9 bases separated the two germline ends. The CDR3 spans 14 residues. Per germline, CDR1 MNHNS and CDR2 SASEGT. The CDR3 DNA is TGTGCCAGCAGTGGGCGGGGCATGAACACTGAAGCTTTCTTT. The encoded protein is CASSGRGMNTEAFF.

In this sample, this clonotype turned up a few times. The J gene is TRBJ2-7, the V gene TRBV6-5, with 11 bases aligning to TRBD1. The CDR3 has 15 residues. V lost 4 bases, J lost 1 base, and 3 bases stayed unmatched. Germline CDR1 reads MNHEY; CDR2 reads SVGAGI. The CDR3 nucleotides read TGTGCCAGCAGTTGGGACAGGGGGTCTTCCTACGAGCAGTACTTC. Amino acids: CASSWDRGSSYEQYF.

J is TRBJ1-4 and V is TRBV20-1, with a possible D match to TRBD1 (5 bases). V was trimmed by 6 bases and J by 5 bases, leaving 22 bases between them. Per the germline V gene, CDR1 is DFQATT and CDR2 is SNEGSKA (reference sequence). The CDR3 covers 16 residues. CDR3 region: CSALPLGGVTNEKLFF. The CDR3 DNA reads as TGCAGTGCACTGCCTTTAGGAGGGGTTACCAATGAAAAACTGTTTTTT.

The rearrangement uses TRBV12-3 or TRBV12-4 and TRBJ2-2, with 8 positions matching TRBD1. The CDR3 is 15 residues long. V shed 10 bases and J 0 bases; nucleotides not matched to a gene: 7. CDR3 residues: CAIEPGGANTGELFF. The CDR3 DNA sequence: TGTGCCATTGAACCAGGGGGCGCGAACACCGGGGAGCTGTTTTTT.

In this sample, this clonotype turned up a few times. V and J are TRBV20-1 and TRBJ2-6, with a possible D match to TRBD1 (5 bases). The V end lost 5 bases, the J end lost 5 bases, and 7 bases lay between the germline ends. CDR1 DFQATT and CDR2 SNEGSKA come from the germline V gene (reference sequence). The CDR3 covers 12 residues. The CDR3 DNA sequence: TGCAGTGCTTGGACACGGGCCAACGTCCTGACTTTC. Translation: CSAWTRANVLTF.

This clonotype was seen only a few times. The rearrangement links TRBV6-4 to TRBJ2-3; 7 positions agree with TRBD1. This CDR3 has 15 amino acids. Trimming took 6 bases from V and 0 from J; bases not matched to a gene: 6. Germline V CDR1 and CDR2: MRHNA, SNTAGT. CDR3 nucleotides: TGTGCCAGCAGCAAACAGGGGTATAGCACAGATACGCAGTATTTT. Amino acids: CASSKQGYSTDTQYF.

This clonotype was picked up a small number of times. This chain uses TRBV21-1 with TRBJ1-6. TRBV21-1 is given as a pseudogene. The CDR3 runs to 15 residues. CDR3 DNA: TGTGCCAGCAGCAACTTTGATGGGTTAGATTCACCCCTCCACTTT. Protein sequence: CASSNFDGLDSPLHF.

The chain couples TRBV6-5 to TRBJ1-1, with D uncertain. Trimming took off 0 bases at V and 0 bases at J, with 8 bases between the two ends. CDR1 MNHEY and CDR2 SVGAGI come from the germline V gene. The CDR3 has 15 amino acids. The CDR3 protein is CASSYSGILNTEAFF. In DNA, the CDR3 is TGTGCCAGCAGTTACTCGGGCATACTGAACACTGAAGCTTTCTTT.

This chain joins TRBV27 and TRBJ2-1; TRBD1 might be the D (6 bases). Germline V CDR1 and CDR2: MNHEY, SMNVEV (reference sequence). The CDR3 loop spans 16 amino acids. V lost 2 bases and J lost 2, with 13 bases in between. The CDR3 sequence: CASSLLRTGTYNEQFF. Here the CDR3 DNA reads TGTGCCAGCAGTTTACTCCGAACAGGGACCTACAATGAGCAGTTCTTC.

This chain connects TRBV29-1 to TRBJ1-1, with 7 bases identical to TRBD1. The CDR3 contains 13 residues. The germline gives CDR1 SQVTM, CDR2 ANQGSEA. The V and J ends lost 5 bases and 5 bases, in that order; junction bases with no gene match: 8. As DNA, the CDR3 is TGCAGCGTTAACCCGCGGGACAGAACTGAAGCTTTCTTT. This sequence encodes CSVNPRDRTEAFF.

This clonotype came up a few times. The chain is built from TRBV9 and TRBJ2-2, with a weak D call TRBD2 (5 bases). Germline V CDR1 and CDR2: SGDLS, YYNGEE. The V gene lost 4 bases and the J gene lost 1 base, with 8 bases spanning the gap. This CDR3 has 14 residues. CDR3 sequence reads: CASSWRLNTGELFF. As DNA, the CDR3 is TGTGCCAGCAGCTGGAGGTTGAACACCGGGGAGCTGTTTTTT.

The V and J genes are TRBV9 and TRBJ1-1; D possibly corresponds to TRBD1 (6 bases). The CDR3 extends over 15 amino acids. Germline loops: CDR1 SGDLS, CDR2 YYNGEE. V lost 0 bases to trimming and J lost 8 bases, with 17 bases between them. The CDR3 spells CASSVAGRGGYEAFF. The CDR3 DNA reads as TGTGCCAGCAGCGTAGCTGGCAGGGGTGGGTACGAAGCTTTCTTT.

This clonotype was seen many times. The chain recombines TRBV29-1 with TRBJ2-2, with a tentative D call TRBD2 (5 bases). V was trimmed by 6 bases and J by 3 bases, leaving 14 bases between them. CDR3 length: 14 residues. Germline lookup yields CDR1 SQVTM and CDR2 ANQGSEA. CDR3 bases: TGCAGCGTGAACCCGGCAGCGGACACCGGGGAGCTGTTTTTT. It encodes CSVNPAADTGELFF.

CDR3 in amino acids: CASSSLHRGPSAKNIQYF. The CDR3 DNA follows: TGTGCCAGCAGCTCCCTACACAGGGGGCCTTCGGCCAAAAACATTCAGTACTTC. The V gene is TRBV7-8, the J gene TRBJ2-4; 9 bases map to TRBD1. CDR1 SGHVS and CDR2 FQNEAQ come from the germline V gene. With V trimmed by 4 bases and J by 1 base, 11 bases remained unmatched. The CDR3 loop spans 18 amino acids.